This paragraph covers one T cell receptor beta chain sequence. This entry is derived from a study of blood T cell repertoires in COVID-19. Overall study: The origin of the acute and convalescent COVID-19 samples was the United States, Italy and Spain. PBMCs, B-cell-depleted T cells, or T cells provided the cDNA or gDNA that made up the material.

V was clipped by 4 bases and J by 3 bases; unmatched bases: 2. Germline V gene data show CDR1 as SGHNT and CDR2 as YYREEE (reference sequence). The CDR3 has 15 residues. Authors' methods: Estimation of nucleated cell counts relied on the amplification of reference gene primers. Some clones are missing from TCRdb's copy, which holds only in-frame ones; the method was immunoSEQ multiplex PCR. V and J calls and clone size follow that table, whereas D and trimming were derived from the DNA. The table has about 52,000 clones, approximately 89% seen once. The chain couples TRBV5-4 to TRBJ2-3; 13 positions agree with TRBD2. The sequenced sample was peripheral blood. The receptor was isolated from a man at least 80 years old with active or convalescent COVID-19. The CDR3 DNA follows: TGTGCCAGCAGCCCGGGACTAGCGGGGACAGATACGCAGTATTTT. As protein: CASSPGLAGTDTQYF.